The clone carrying this T cell receptor (beta chain) was seen a handful of times. The sample comes from a study of blood T cell repertoires in COVID-19. Original analysis: Amplification with reference gene primers provided the estimates of nucleated cell counts. Profiled with immunoSEQ multiplex PCR; TCRdb holds only in-frame clones, not every one. V and J calls and clone size follow that table, whereas D and trimming were derived from the DNA. Counted here are 110,000 to 150,000 clones, 80% occurring once; the ten biggest clones make up approximately 3.5%. CDR3 length: 14 amino acids. The V segment lost 2 bases and the J segment 4 bases; nucleotides outside the gene matches: 5. Germline V gives CDR1 LNHDA, CDR2 SQIVND (reference sequence).

The chain joins TRBV19 to TRBJ2-7; 7 bases map to TRBD2. The sequencing input was peripheral blood. This TCR was sampled from a man aged 65-85 years who had recovered from COVID-19. CDR3 sequence (DNA): TGTGCCAGTAGTATACTAGCGGTTGCTTACGAGCAGTACTTC. Translation gives CASSILAVAYEQYF.